The rows below give T cell receptor beta chains drawn from one sample of a study of control samples from healthy donors and cancer patients. Generated by immunoSEQ multiplex PCR, the TCRdb table keeps only in-frame clones and is missing some. Here the sample spans over 65,000 clones, 70% to 90% being singletons. The specimen sequenced was PBMCs. Receptors originate from a woman in her 50s with colorectal cancer. Each CDR3 is given with its conserved first and last residue. Fields, in order: D gene, J gene, V gene, clone size, CDR3 DNA, CDR3 protein. The D gene is left open where the match is weak. Size is stated for part of the rows, as once, few or many counts, or as a class when the clone is expanded.

>TRBD1|TRBJ1-3|TRBV6-5|NA
TGTGCCAGCAGTTACGCGAGGACAGGCGGGGGAAACACCATATATTTT
CASSYARTGGGNTIYF
>NA|TRBJ1-4|TRBV29-1|NA
TGCAGCGTTAGGACGGGTGGGGAAGAAAAACTGTTTTTT
CSVRTGGEEKLFF
>NA|TRBJ1-1|TRBV7-2|NA
TGTGCCAGCAGCTCCAGGGGTTGGAACACTGAAGCTTTCTTT
CASSSRGWNTEAFF
>NA|TRBJ1-6|TRBV29-1|NA
TGCAGCGTTCTTGTAAGAGAAGGTTCACCCCTCCACTTT
CSVLVREGSPLHF
>TRBD1|TRBJ1-2|TRBV20-1|NA
TGCAGTGTTATACAGGGGTATGGCTACACCTTC
CSVIQGYGYTF
>TRBD2|TRBJ2-1|TRBV5-4|NA
TGTGCCGGCAGCACGGGACTAGCGGTATCCTACAATGAGCAGTTCTTC
CAGSTGLAVSYNEQFF
>NA|TRBJ2-5|TRBV15|NA
TGTGCCACCAGCAGGTCTCTGGGGGGCAAGACAGAGACCCAGTACTTC
CATSRSLGGKTETQYF
>NA|TRBJ1-5|TRBV30|NA
TGTGCCTGGAGTCCCGGGGCATCTGTAACTCATTTT
CAWSPGASVTHF
>NA|TRBJ1-5|TRBV6-5|few
TGTGCCAGCAGTTACGATGGTAGGGGCCAGCCCCAGCATTTT
CASSYDGRGQPQHF
>TRBD2|TRBJ2-1|TRBV6-6|NA
TGTGCCAGCAGTCCACGACTAGCGGGGGGGCCCTTTAGCTCCTACAATGAGCAGTTCTTC
CASSPRLAGGPFSSYNEQFF
>NA|TRBJ2-2|TRBV30|NA
TGTGCCTGGAGTGTAGGTAGACCCGGGGAGCTGTTTTTT
CAWSVGRPGELFF
>TRBD1|TRBJ2-2|TRBV18|NA
TGTGCCAGCTCGACGACAGGGGGCGGAACCGGGGAGCTGTTTTTT
CASSTTGGGTGELFF
>NA|TRBJ1-5|TRBV12-3/TRBV12-4|NA
TGTGCCAGCCGGGACGGCAATCAGCCCCAGCATTTT
CASRDGNQPQHF
>TRBD2|TRBJ2-1|TRBV7-3|NA
TGTGCCAGCAGCCCTCGACTAGCGGGGGACAATGAGCAGTTCTTC
CASSPRLAGDNEQFF
>TRBD1|TRBJ2-2|TRBV7-3|NA
TGTGCCAGCAGCTTAGCGACAGGGGCCAACACCGGGGAGCTGTTTTTT
CASSLATGANTGELFF
>NA|TRBJ2-2|TRBV28|NA
TGTGCCAGCAGTTTAATGGGGCTGGTGGCCGGGGAGCTGTTTTTT
CASSLMGLVAGELFF
>NA|TRBJ1-3|TRBV3-1/TRBV3-2|NA
TGTGCCAGCAGCCATCGACAGGCGAACCTCTCTGGAAACACCATATATTTT
CASSHRQANLSGNTIYF
>NA|TRBJ2-4|TRBV28|NA
TGTGCCACCTCTCGAGTGCAGGACGTAGCCAAAAACATTCAGTACTTC
CATSRVQDVAKNIQYF
>NA|TRBJ1-3|TRBV6-5|few
TGTGCCAGCAGGCGAGAGGGGCTGGCTGGAAACACCATATATTTT
CASRREGLAGNTIYF
>TRBD1|TRBJ1-1|TRBV18|NA
TGTGCCAGCTCACAAAACAGGGGGCCTGACACTGAAGCTTTCTTT
CASSQNRGPDTEAFF
>NA|TRBJ1-4|TRBV5-8|NA
TGTGCCAGCAGCTTGGATCCTCGTGTCCGGGGAAAACTGTTTTTT
CASSLDPRVRGKLFF
>TRBD2|TRBJ2-3|TRBV5-1|NA
TGCGCCAGCAGCCCCGGGACTAGTATGACAGATACGCAGTATTTT
CASSPGTSMTDTQYF
>TRBD2|TRBJ2-3|TRBV30|once
TGTGCCTGGAGTGTTCGACGGACTAGCGGGGGCGCAGATACGCAGTATTTT
CAWSVRRTSGGADTQYF
>NA|TRBJ2-3|TRBV5-4|once
TGTGCCAGCCAAGCGAGACAGAGCACAGATACGCAGTATTTT
CASQARQSTDTQYF
>NA|TRBJ1-2|TRBV5-1|NA
TGCGCCAGCCGCGGGGTCGGGGGGGATGGCTACACCTTC
CASRGVGGDGYTF
>NA|TRBJ1-1|TRBV9|NA
TGTGCCAGCAGCCAGGGGCCGAACACTGAAGCTTTCTTT
CASSQGPNTEAFF
>NA|TRBJ1-1|TRBV28|NA
TGTGCCAGCAGGAAGGCGTGGGGCACGAGCACTGAAGCTTTCTTT
CASRKAWGTSTEAFF
>TRBD1|TRBJ1-3|TRBV5-6|once
TGTGCCAGCAGACCTGACAGGGGGCATGGAAACACCATATATTTT
CASRPDRGHGNTIYF
>TRBD1|TRBJ2-6|TRBV7-9|NA
TGTGCCAGCAGCTTAACCGGACAGGGGGTGGGAGGGGCCAACGTCCTGACTTTC
CASSLTGQGVGGANVLTF
>NA|TRBJ1-1|TRBV18|NA
TGTGCCAGCTCACCCAGGGTGGACACTGAAGCTTTCTTT
CASSPRVDTEAFF
>TRBD1|TRBJ2-5|TRBV30|few
TGTGCCTGGAGCGGGACAGGCCAAGAGACCCAGTACTTC
CAWSGTGQETQYF
>TRBD1|TRBJ2-2|TRBV5-1|NA
TGCGCCAGCAGCCCCGGACAGGACACCGGGGAGCTGTTTTTT
CASSPGQDTGELFF
>NA|TRBJ1-6|TRBV27|NA
TGTGCCAGTACAGGGAGCTATAATTCACCCCTCCACTTT
CASTGSYNSPLHF
>NA|TRBJ2-5|TRBV30|NA
TGTGCCTGGAGTGTAAACAGGTTCGAGACCCAGTACTTC
CAWSVNRFETQYF
>NA|TRBJ2-2|TRBV9|NA
TGTGCCAGCAGCGTCAACCCGGACAGCGGGGAGCTGTTTTTT
CASSVNPDSGELFF
>NA|TRBJ2-1|TRBV19|NA
TGTGCCAGCGGGGGCAGCAAGACCTACAATGAGCAGTTCTTC
CASGGSKTYNEQFF
>NA|TRBJ2-4|TRBV30|NA
TGTGCCTGGACGGGCGGGCAGATAGCCAAAAACATTCAGTACTTC
CAWTGGQIAKNIQYF
>TRBD1|TRBJ1-4|TRBV6-5|NA
TGTGCCAGCAGTCTGACAGGGGGACATGAAAAACTGTTTTTT
CASSLTGGHEKLFF
>NA|TRBJ1-2|TRBV5-1|NA
TGCGCCAGCAGCTCGACAGACCCTCTCTATGGCTACACCTTC
CASSSTDPLYGYTF
>NA|TRBJ1-5|TRBV5-8|NA
TGTGCCAGCAGCCGACCTCCATTAGGGGTCATCAATCAGCCCCAGCATTTT
CASSRPPLGVINQPQHF
>NA|TRBJ2-6|TRBV13|NA
TGTGCCAGCAGCTTAGGCATCGGTGGGGCCAACGTCCTGACTTTC
CASSLGIGGANVLTF
>NA|TRBJ1-5|TRBV12-3/TRBV12-4|NA
TGTGCCAGCAGTTTAAGCGGGAGTCAGCCCCAGCATTTT
CASSLSGSQPQHF
>NA|TRBJ1-5|TRBV12-5|few
TGTGCTAGTGGTTTGGATAATCAGCCCCAGCATTTT
CASGLDNQPQHF
>TRBD1|TRBJ1-2|TRBV2|NA
TGTGCCAGCCGTGGACAGGGCATTAACTATGGCTACACCTTC
CASRGQGINYGYTF
>NA|TRBJ2-3|TRBV7-3|NA
TGTGCCAGCAGCTTAACCGGAGAGACAGATACGCAGTATTTT
CASSLTGETDTQYF
>NA|TRBJ2-5|TRBV5-6|NA
TGTGCCAGCAGCTTTGGGGGTAAAGAGACCCAGTACTTC
CASSFGGKETQYF
>NA|TRBJ2-5|TRBV9|few
TGTGCCAGCAGCTCTGGACAGCCCCGGGAGACCCAGTACTTC
CASSSGQPRETQYF